This T cell receptor beta chain was recorded in a study of HIV-infected patients and healthy controls. This clonotype is large within its sample. Its antigen is undetermined. Findings of the study overall: The diversity differences were not explained by slight age and sex differences between study cohorts. Mean usage of eight alpha and eight beta V genes differed significantly in HIV-infected patients versus controls.

The length of the CDR3 is 16 residues. With V trimmed by 5 bases and J by 1 base, 9 bases remained unmatched. The germline V gene has CDR1 SGHVS and CDR2 FQNEAQ. Reverse transcription used about 500 ng RNA and constant-region primers for alpha and beta. Alpha and beta chain libraries were made separately by chain-specific third strand synthesis with multiplexing indices. In TCRdb, the 5' RACE reads were re-called with MiXCR into one record per CDR3 protein. The sample shows approximately 9,300 distinct CDR3 sequences, around 5.9% of them seen only once. Roughly three months, about 14 weeks, into antiretroviral therapy, follow-up blood was collected. No cell fractionation was done, so the repertoire covers all unsorted peripheral blood T cells.

The V gene is TRBV7-8, the J gene TRBJ2-5, with TRBD2 matching over 8 bases. This receptor was obtained from an adult with HIV infection. The donor label of this sample is uncertain. Sequences were derived from blood, sampled during antiretroviral therapy. CDR3 amino acids: CASSPEFSGAQETQYF. Written as DNA, the CDR3 is TGTGCCAGCAGCCCGGAATTTAGCGGGGCCCAAGAGACCCAGTACTTC.